The 14 T cell receptor beta chains listed next were all sequenced from one sample in a study of T cells in Graves' hyperthyroidism and ophthalmopathy (dated by TCRdb to the late 2010s). The library was generated by multiplex PCR. The sequencer listed for this sample is Illumina HiSeq 2000. Amplification of TCR beta CDR3 regions was carried out from RNA transcripts. For the first round of RT-PCR on the TCR CDR3, the HTBI primer set was used together with the Qiagen OneStep RT-PCR kit. The public sequencing data were trimmed at Q25 with fastp and processed into clonotypes with MiXCR by TCRdb, which kept only in-frame beta chains. Every entry covers one CDR3 protein and lists the most common genes and DNA from its rows. The sample has 750,000 to 950,000 distinct CDR3 sequences on record, around 38% of them singletons. The ten largest clonotypes hold 8.9% of the sample. The sequenced sample consisted of blood. Every receptor here comes from a young man with Graves' hyperthyroidism.

The V and J genes are TRBV25-1 and TRBJ1-1, with 7 bases aligning to TRBD1. Per germline, CDR1 MGHDK and CDR2 SYGVNS. This CDR3 contains 15 residues. J lost 5 bases, V lost 8 bases, and 14 bases had no gene match. CDR3 sequence: CASLGGGWTGTEAFF. CDR3 sequence (DNA): TGTGCCAGCTTGGGAGGGGGCTGGACGGGTACTGAAGCTTTCTTT.

This clonotype was picked up many times. V is TRBV19 and J is TRBJ1-5; TRBD1 matches at 7 bases. V lost 5 bases and J lost 4; bases outside the gene matches: 8. The CDR3 is made up of 15 amino acids. The V gene's germline CDR1 is LNHDA and CDR2 SQIVND (reference sequence). The CDR3 nucleotides are TGTGCCAGTAGTGCCTACAGGGGCGGAAATCAGCCCCAGCATTTT. It translates to CASSAYRGGNQPQHF.

In this sample, this clonotype turned up once. The rearrangement links TRBV10-3 to TRBJ2-1; weak D call: TRBD2 (5 bases). The CDR3 runs 11 residues. The V end was cut by 6 bases, the J end by 10 bases, with 10 bases between. Germline CDR1 reads ENHRY; CDR2 reads SYGVKD. The CDR3 region is CAIRGPGEQFF. CDR3 DNA sequence: TGTGCCATCAGAGGTCCGGGAGAGCAGTTCTTC.

There are a few counts of this clonotype. The chain joins TRBV3-1 to TRBJ1-6; D remains ambiguous. The CDR3 contains 13 residues. Germline values: CDR1 LGHDT, CDR2 YNNKEL (reference sequence). Trimming removed 1 base from V and 11 bases from J, with 9 bases in between. CDR3 sequence (DNA): TGTGCCAGCAGCCAAGTTCCGGAAGCACCCCTCCACTTT. It yields the protein CASSQVPEAPLHF.

A note on this clonotype: Its ends do not fully match the called genes, so a read error is possible. V gene TRBV7-9 combines with J gene TRBJ1-6, with 9 bases fitting TRBD1. The CDR3 is made up of 15 amino acids. Germline CDR1 and CDR2: SEHNR and FQNEAQ (reference sequence). CDR3 loop: CASSAAGQGHSPPHF. The CDR3 DNA reads TGTGCCAGCAGCGCGGCGGGACAGGGTCACTCACCCCCCCACTTT.

V usage is TRBV2 and J usage is TRBJ2-7; D not resolved. Germline values: CDR1 SNHLY, CDR2 FYNNEI. There are 15 residues in the CDR3. Trimming shortened V by 6 bases and J by 6 bases, and 21 bases separated the two germline ends. CDR3 DNA: TGTGCCAGCAGACCCGGGTCCCCCTCTCTTGGCGAGCAGTACTTC. It translates to CASRPGSPSLGEQYF. Filled out from reference TRBV2 and TRBJ2-7, the complete variable domain reads EPEVTQTPSHQVTQMGQEVILRCVPISNHLYFYWYRQILGQKVEFLVSFYNNEISEKSEIFDDQFSVERPDGSNFTLKIRSTKLEDSAMYFCASRPGSPSLGEQYFGPGTRLTVT.

V is TRBV2 and J is TRBJ1-1; D not resolved. The CDR3 has 15 amino acids. V was clipped by 4 bases and J by 0 bases, with 12 bases between them. Germline CDR1 is SNHLY and CDR2 is FYNNEI. The CDR3 is CASSVKSVMNTEAFF. The DNA for the CDR3 is TGTGCCAGCAGTGTTAAGTCGGTTATGAACACTGAAGCTTTCTTT.

The rearrangement joins TRBV12-3 or TRBV12-4 to TRBJ1-2, with D unresolved. The CDR3 has 14 amino acids. V was shortened by 5 bases and J by 2 bases, with 12 bases between the two germline ends. For the CDR3, the DNA is TGTGCCAGCAGTCCCACGTTGGGGAACTATGGCTACACCTTC. This codes for CASSPTLGNYGYTF.

This chain links TRBV5-6 with TRBJ2-7; 7 positions match TRBD1. CDR1 SGHDT and CDR2 YYEEEE come from the germline V gene. CDR3 size: 15 residues. The trim removed 4 bases at V and 3 bases at J, leaving 10 bases unmatched. The CDR3 is CASSGGQTGYYEQYF. The CDR3 nucleotides read TGTGCCAGCAGCGGGGGACAGACTGGATACTACGAGCAGTACTTC. Together with reference TRBV5-6 and TRBJ2-7, the CDR3 gives the full variable domain: DAGVTQSPTHLIKTRGQQVTLRCSPKSGHDTVSWYQQALGQGPQFIFQYYEEEERQRGNFPDRFSGHQFPNYSSELNVNALLLGDSALYLCASSGGQTGYYEQYFGPGTRLTVT.

This chain connects TRBV10-3 to TRBJ1-4; D is perhaps TRBD1 (5 bases). The CDR3 is 17 residues long. Germline lookup yields CDR1 ENHRY and CDR2 SYGVKD. Trimming removed 7 bases at V and 0 bases at J, with 18 bases between. The CDR3 coding sequence is TGTGCCATCAATGATAGCGGCGCGGGACCAACTAATGAAAAACTGTTTTTT. This encodes CAINDSGAGPTNEKLFF.

This clonotype was detected many times. The CDR3 sequence: CASSIKGNQPQHF. CDR3 DNA sequence: TGTGCCAGTAGTATAAAGGGCAATCAGCCCCAGCATTTT. The chain is built from TRBV19 and TRBJ1-5; D gene unclear. CDR1 is LNHDA, CDR2 SQIVND, per germline (reference sequence). The CDR3 has 13 amino acids. Trimming shortened V by 2 bases and J by 2 bases, and 4 bases separated the two germline ends. The variable domain in full, completed from reference TRBV19 and TRBJ1-5, reads DGGITQSPKYLFRKEGQNVTLSCEQNLNHDAMYWYRQDPGQGLRLIYYSQIVNDFQKGDIAEGYSVSREKKESFPLTVTSAQKNPTAFYLCASSIKGNQPQHFGDGTRLSIL.

The sample holds many counts of this clonotype. The V and J genes are TRBV2 and TRBJ1-2, with D perhaps TRBD1 (6 bases). Trimming removed 4 bases from V and 4 bases from J, with 7 bases in between. Per germline, CDR1 SNHLY and CDR2 FYNNEI. The CDR3 totals 12 residues. The chain's CDR3 is CASSGGLYGYTF. The CDR3 nucleotides read TGTGCCAGCAGTGGGGGGCTCTATGGCTACACCTTC.

The table lists this clonotype with a few counts. The CDR3, as DNA: TGTGCCAGCAGACCGTCAGGGGGGAACACTGAAGCTTTCTTT. This sequence encodes CASRPSGGNTEAFF. This chain connects TRBV6-6 to TRBJ1-1; 7 bases line up with TRBD1. Germline V gene data show CDR1 as MNHNY and CDR2 as SVGAGI (reference sequence). The V segment lost 6 bases and the J segment 1 base; nucleotides outside the gene matches: 5. This CDR3 is 14 amino acids long.

The chain combines TRBV19 with TRBJ2-7, with TRBD2 matching over 7 bases. The length of the CDR3 is 13 residues. Germline trimming cut 4 bases from V and 7 bases from J; bases unmatched to any gene: 7. Per germline, CDR1 LNHDA and CDR2 SQIVND (reference sequence). The CDR3 is CASSTSSGREQYF. CDR3 DNA: TGTGCCAGTAGTACGTCTAGCGGCAGAGAGCAGTACTTC.